This T cell receptor (beta chain) was sequenced during a study of Ad26.COV2.S vaccination and SARS-CoV-2 variants. Overall study findings and caveats: Non-spike TCR breadth did not differ much between vaccine and placebo recipients. Vaccinees displayed broader spike-specific TCR repertoires than placebo recipients.

Per germline, CDR1 MGHDK and CDR2 SYGVNS. The germline V and J ends were trimmed by 1 base and 1 base, with 8 bases remaining between them. CDR3 size: 14 residues. Described treatment: 15 to 20 received Ad26.COV2.S at low or high dose, single or two shots; about 5 received placebo; per-sample allocation not given. Sample collection was performed on day 63 after the first vaccine or placebo injection. Here immunoSEQ multiplex PCR was the method, and the copy in TCRdb shows in-frame clones only, minus some. The data show about 390,000 clones, around 85% seen once. With regard to this clone: Its antigen is as yet unknown.

The sample in question was peripheral blood, obtained in a trial of Ad26.COV2.S vaccine versus placebo. The chain combines TRBV25-1 with TRBJ2-7; D unresolved. The clonotype was recovered from a person aged 18-60 years who received the Ad26.COV2.S COVID-19 vaccine or a placebo. The CDR3 DNA sequence: TGTGCCAGCAGTGAATTCTCACTATCCTACGAGCAGTACTTC. Encoded protein: CASSEFSLSYEQYF.